This T cell receptor (beta chain) was documented in a study of shared clonotypes between healthy human individuals. Here immunoSEQ multiplex PCR was the method, and the copy in TCRdb shows in-frame clones only, minus some. The sample consists of under 650,000 clones, less than 96% of them appearing once. Specimen: naive CD4+ T cells sorted from blood. Noted subset: CD45RA+ positively selected. The TCR originated in a woman younger than 45 in good health.

CDR3 in DNA: TGTGCCTGGAGTGTGTACAGGACCGACAATGAGCAGTTCTTC. It is translated as CAWSVYRTDNEQFF. The genes are TRBV30 and TRBJ2-1; TRBD1 might be the D (5 bases). Germline V gene sequence: CDR1 GTSNPN, CDR2 SVGIG (reference sequence). V lost 0 bases, J lost 5 bases, and 11 bases lay in between. The CDR3 extends over 14 amino acids.